This T cell receptor beta chain stems from a study of cytomegalovirus exposure and HLA in healthy donors. About the research overall: Later, an analysis reported that the 100 to 150 validation repertoires had used the same platform as the roughly 680 first-cohort repertoires.

Among the 120 subjects of the validation cohort, separate from the roughly 650-subject first cohort, were the donors. This clone was detected only a few times. Its specificity is not known. Using immunoSEQ multiplex PCR, the repertoire was profiled, and TCRdb retains in-frame clones only, with some absent. The repertoire holds about 360,000 clones, about nine tenths seen once, with roughly 0.75% in the top ten. Whole-study results and caveats: Using the classifier, cytomegalovirus status was reportedly diagnosed with high specificity and sensitivity. In a later analysis, first-cohort TCR clusters were found to tend to co-occur in the 100 to 150 validation repertoires.

The germline V gene has CDR1 MNHEY and CDR2 SMNVEV (reference sequence). The CDR3 consists of 12 residues. Trimming took 9 bases from V and 8 from J, leaving 16 bases between them. The TCR comes from a woman under 30 in good health and CMV-seronegative. The chain employs TRBV27 and TRBJ1-1, with D perhaps matching TRBD1 (5 bases). Material for sequencing was PBMCs. The CDR3 DNA follows: TGTGCCAGTTGGGGGGTCCCCATGGAAGCTTTCTTT. The encoded protein is CASWGVPMEAFF.